These 2 T cell receptor beta chains came from one sample sequenced in a study of T cell changes during pregnancy in multiple sclerosis. TCRdb's table, derived via immunoSEQ multiplex PCR, lists solely in-frame clones and lacks some. This table has roughly 99,000 clones, 90% to 95% appearing once. The sequenced sample was peripheral blood, obtained after pregnancy. The receptors stem from a female donor in good health, enrolled as a control in a pregnancy study.

The V gene is TRBV5-1, the J gene TRBJ2-3, with a tentative D call TRBD1 (6 bases). Germline CDR1 reads SGHRS; CDR2 reads YFSETQ. V dropped 0 bases and J dropped 4 bases, with 12 bases sitting between them. The CDR3 spans 15 residues. CDR3 residues: CASSLARPGADTQYF. The DNA of the CDR3 is TGCGCCAGCAGCTTGGCCCGTCCAGGGGCAGATACGCAGTATTTT.

This chain uses TRBV9 with TRBJ1-2, with D perhaps matching TRBD1 (6 bases). Deletions cut 3 bases from V and 4 bases from J, with 16 bases between. CDR1 is SGDLS and CDR2 is YYNGEE in the germline V gene. This CDR3 contains 15 residues. The CDR3 DNA reads as TGTGCCAGCAGCGAGGGGGGGGGTCCTAGCTATGGCTACACCTTC. It encodes CASSEGGGPSYGYTF.